This TCR beta chain was identified in a study of T cell responses to AZD1222 COVID-19 vaccine. Findings and caveats of the study: At baseline, seropositivity was found in only six AZD1222 recipients. Per reports, nearly half of all spike-specific TCRs target regions that are unmutated in variants. Possibly, clonal diversity was underestimated; donors were largely white British and included more females.

V gave up 3 bases and J gave up 4 bases, with 9 bases separating them. There are 12 residues in the CDR3. The germline gives CDR1 GTSNPN, CDR2 SVGIG (reference sequence). Of note for this clone: Its cognate antigen is unknown.

The assay was immunoSEQ multiplex PCR, and TCRdb's table has in-frame clones only and misses some. The sample gives about 130,000 clones, around 92% of which show up once; around 1.5% is in the top ten. This TCR was recovered from an adult in good health. J is TRBJ1-2 and V is TRBV30; D gene ambiguous. The sequences come from peripheral blood, collected on day 0 of AZD1222 vaccination. DNA for the CDR3: TGTGCCTGGAGAGGCAGGTCCTATGGCTACACCTTC. Translating gives CAWRGRSYGYTF.